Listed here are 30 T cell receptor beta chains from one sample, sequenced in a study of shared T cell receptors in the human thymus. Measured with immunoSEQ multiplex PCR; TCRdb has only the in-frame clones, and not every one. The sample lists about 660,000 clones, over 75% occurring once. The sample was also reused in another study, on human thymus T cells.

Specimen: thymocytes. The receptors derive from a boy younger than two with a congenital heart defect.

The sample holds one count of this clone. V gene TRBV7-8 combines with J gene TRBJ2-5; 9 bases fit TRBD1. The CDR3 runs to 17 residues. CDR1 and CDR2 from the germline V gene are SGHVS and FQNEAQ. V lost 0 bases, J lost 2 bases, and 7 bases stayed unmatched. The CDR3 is CASSLAAPTGGQETQYF. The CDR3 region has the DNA TGTGCCAGCAGCTTAGCGGCCCCGACAGGGGGACAAGAGACCCAGTACTTC.

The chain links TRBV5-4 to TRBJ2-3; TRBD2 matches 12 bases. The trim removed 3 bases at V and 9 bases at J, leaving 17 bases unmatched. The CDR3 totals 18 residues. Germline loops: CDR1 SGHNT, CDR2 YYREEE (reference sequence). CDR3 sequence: CASSSTWTSGTVGYTQYF. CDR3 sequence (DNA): TGTGCCAGCAGCTCAACGTGGACTAGCGGGACGGTAGGATACACGCAGTATTTT.

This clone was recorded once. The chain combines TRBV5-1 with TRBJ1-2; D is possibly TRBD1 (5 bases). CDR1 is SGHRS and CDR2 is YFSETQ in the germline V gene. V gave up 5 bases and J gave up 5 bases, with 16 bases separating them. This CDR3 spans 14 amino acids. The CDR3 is CASRDAGRGYGYTF. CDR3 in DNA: TGCGCCAGCAGGGATGCAGGGCGAGGTTATGGCTACACCTTC.

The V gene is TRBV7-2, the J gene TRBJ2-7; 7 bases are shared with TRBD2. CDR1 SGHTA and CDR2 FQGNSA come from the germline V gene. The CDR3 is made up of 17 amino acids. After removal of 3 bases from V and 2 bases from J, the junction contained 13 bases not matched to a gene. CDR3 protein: CASSLVSAGPQAYEQYF. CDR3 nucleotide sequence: TGTGCCAGCAGCTTGGTCTCAGCGGGACCTCAGGCCTACGAGCAGTACTTC.

The CDR3 protein is CASNELAGAPDTQYF. The CDR3 DNA sequence: TGTGCCAGCAACGAACTAGCGGGAGCCCCAGATACGCAGTATTTT. The rearrangement links TRBV28 to TRBJ2-3; 11 bases are shared with TRBD2. The CDR3 spans 15 residues. Germline V CDR1 and CDR2: MDHEN, SYDVKM. The trim removed 7 bases at V and 4 bases at J, leaving 7 bases unmatched.

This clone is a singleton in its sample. The CDR3 loop reads CASNPEGLAGEEQFF. In DNA, the CDR3 is TGTGCCAGCAACCCGGAGGGACTAGCGGGAGAGGAGCAGTTCTTC. The chain has TRBV5-6 and TRBJ2-1; 14 positions agree with TRBD2. Germline CDR1 and CDR2: SGHDT and YYEEEE. The V segment lost 6 bases and the J segment 10 bases; nucleotides outside the gene matches: 9. This CDR3 contains 15 residues.

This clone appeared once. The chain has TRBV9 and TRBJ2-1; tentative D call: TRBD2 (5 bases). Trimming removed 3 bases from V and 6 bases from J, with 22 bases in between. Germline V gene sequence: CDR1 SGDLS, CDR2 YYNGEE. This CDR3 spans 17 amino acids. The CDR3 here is CASSARELAARPNEQFF. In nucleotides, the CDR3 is TGTGCCAGCAGCGCTCGAGAGCTAGCCGCTAGGCCCAATGAGCAGTTCTTC.

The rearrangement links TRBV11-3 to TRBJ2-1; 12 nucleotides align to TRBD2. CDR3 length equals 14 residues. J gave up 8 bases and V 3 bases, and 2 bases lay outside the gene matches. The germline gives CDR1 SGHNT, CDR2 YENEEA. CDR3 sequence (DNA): TGTGCCAGCAGCTTCCGGACTAGCGGGGATGAGCAGTTCTTC. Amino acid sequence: CASSFRTSGDEQFF.

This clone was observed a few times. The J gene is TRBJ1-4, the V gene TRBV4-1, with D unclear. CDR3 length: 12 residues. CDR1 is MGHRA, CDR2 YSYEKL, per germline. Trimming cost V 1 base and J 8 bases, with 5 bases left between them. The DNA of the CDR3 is TGCGCCAGCAGCCAAGGGAGGGAAAAACTGTTTTTT. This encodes CASSQGREKLFF.

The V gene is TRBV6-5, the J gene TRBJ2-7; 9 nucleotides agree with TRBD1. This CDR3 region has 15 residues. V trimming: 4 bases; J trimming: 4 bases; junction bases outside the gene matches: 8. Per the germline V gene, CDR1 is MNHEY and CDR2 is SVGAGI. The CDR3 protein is CASSSGTGMEYEQYF. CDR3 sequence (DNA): TGTGCCAGCAGTTCCGGGACAGGGATGGAATACGAGCAGTACTTC.

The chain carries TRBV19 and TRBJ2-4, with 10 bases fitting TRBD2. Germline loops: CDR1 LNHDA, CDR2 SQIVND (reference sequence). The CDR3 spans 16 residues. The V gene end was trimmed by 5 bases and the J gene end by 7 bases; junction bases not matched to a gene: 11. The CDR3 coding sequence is TGTGCCAGTAGTCCCGAAGGAAGCGGGAGGGTGAACATTCAGTACTTC. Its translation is CASSPEGSGRVNIQYF.

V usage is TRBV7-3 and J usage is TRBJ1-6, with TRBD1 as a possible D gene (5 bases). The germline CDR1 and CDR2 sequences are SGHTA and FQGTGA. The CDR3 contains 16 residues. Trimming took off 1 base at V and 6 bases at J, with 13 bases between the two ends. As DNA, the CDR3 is TGTGCCAGCAGCTTAAAACCACAGGCTCTTAATTCACCCCTCCACTTT. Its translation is CASSLKPQALNSPLHF.

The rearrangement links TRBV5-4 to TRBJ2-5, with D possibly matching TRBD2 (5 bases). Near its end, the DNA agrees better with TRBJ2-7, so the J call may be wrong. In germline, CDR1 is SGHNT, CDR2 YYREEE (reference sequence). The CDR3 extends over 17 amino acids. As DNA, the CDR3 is TGTGCCAGCAGCTTGCTCGACGGGGAAGACCGCTCCTACGAGCAGTACTTC. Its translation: CASSLLDGEDRSYEQYF.

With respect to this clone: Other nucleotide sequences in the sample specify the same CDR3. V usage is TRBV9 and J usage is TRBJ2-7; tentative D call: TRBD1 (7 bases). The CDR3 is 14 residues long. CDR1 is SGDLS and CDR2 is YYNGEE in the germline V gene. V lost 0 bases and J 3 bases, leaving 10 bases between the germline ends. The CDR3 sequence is CASSVGQGGYEQYF. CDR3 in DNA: TGTGCCAGCAGCGTAGGGCAGGGGGGCTACGAGCAGTACTTC.

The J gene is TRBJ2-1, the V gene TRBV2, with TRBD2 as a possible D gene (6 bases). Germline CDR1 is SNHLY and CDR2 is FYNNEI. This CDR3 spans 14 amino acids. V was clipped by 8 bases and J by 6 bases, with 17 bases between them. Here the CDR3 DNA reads TGTGCCAGCCTTGGAGGGCAGGGAGGCAATGAGCAGTTCTTC. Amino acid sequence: CASLGGQGGNEQFF.

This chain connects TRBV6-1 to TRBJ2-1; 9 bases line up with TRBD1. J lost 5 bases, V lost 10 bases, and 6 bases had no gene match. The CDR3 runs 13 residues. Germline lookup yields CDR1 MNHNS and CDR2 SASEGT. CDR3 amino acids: CANSDRGHNEQFF. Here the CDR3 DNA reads TGTGCCAACTCGGACAGGGGCCACAATGAGCAGTTCTTC.

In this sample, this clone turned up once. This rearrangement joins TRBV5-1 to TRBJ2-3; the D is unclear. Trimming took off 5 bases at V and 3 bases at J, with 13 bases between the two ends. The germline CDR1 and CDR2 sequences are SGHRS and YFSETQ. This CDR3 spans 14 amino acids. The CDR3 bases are TGCGCCAGCAGTCTGTCTCAACAGACAGATACGCAGTATTTT. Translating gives CASSLSQQTDTQYF. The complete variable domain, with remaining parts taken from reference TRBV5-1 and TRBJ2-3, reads KAGVTQTPRYLIKTRGQQVTLSCSPISGHRSVSWYQQTPGQGLQFLFEYFSETQRNKGNFPGRFSGRQFSNSRSEMNVSTLELGDSALYLCASSLSQQTDTQYFGPGTRLTVL.

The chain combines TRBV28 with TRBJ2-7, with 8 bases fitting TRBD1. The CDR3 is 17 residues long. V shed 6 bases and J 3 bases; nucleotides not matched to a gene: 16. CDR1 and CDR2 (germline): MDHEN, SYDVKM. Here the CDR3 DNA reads TGTGCCAGCAGCACCTACTGGGGGACAGGAAATTTCTACGAGCAGTACTTC. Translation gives CASSTYWGTGNFYEQYF.

The CDR3 protein is CASSLAERADQTSNTEAFF. DNA of the CDR3: TGTGCCAGCAGCTTAGCCGAGAGGGCCGACCAAACTTCGAACACTGAAGCTTTCTTT. V gene TRBV13 combines with J gene TRBJ1-1, with no clear D. CDR3 size: 19 residues. The V end lost 1 base, the J end lost 1 base, and 22 bases lay between the germline ends. Looked up from germline, CDR1 is PRHDT and CDR2 is FYEKMQ (reference sequence).

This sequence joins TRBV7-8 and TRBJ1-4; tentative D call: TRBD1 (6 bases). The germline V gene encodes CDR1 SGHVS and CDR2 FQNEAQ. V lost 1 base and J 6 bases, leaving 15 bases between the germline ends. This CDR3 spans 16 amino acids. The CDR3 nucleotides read TGTGCCAGCAGCTTAGGACGCGGACAGCATGATGAAAAACTGTTTTTT. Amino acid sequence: CASSLGRGQHDEKLFF.

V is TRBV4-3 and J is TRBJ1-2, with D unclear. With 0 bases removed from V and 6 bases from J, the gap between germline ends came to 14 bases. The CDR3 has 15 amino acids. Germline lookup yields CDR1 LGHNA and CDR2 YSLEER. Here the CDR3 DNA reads TGCGCCAGCAGCCAAGATCTAGGCACCGCTGATGGCTACACCTTC. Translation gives CASSQDLGTADGYTF.

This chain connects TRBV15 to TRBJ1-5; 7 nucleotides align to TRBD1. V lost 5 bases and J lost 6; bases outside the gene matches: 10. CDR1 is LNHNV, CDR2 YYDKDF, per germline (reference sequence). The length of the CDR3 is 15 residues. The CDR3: CATSARQGLGQPQHF. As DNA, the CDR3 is TGTGCCACCAGCGCCCGACAGGGTTTGGGTCAGCCCCAGCATTTT.

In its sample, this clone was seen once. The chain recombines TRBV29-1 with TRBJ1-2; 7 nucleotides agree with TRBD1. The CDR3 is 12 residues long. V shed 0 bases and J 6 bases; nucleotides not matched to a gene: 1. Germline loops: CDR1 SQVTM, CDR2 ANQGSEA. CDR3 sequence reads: CSVEDRGNGYTF. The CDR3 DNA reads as TGCAGCGTTGAAGACAGGGGGAATGGCTACACCTTC. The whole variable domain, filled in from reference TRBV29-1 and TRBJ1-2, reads SAVISQKPSRDICQRGTSLTIQCQVDSQVTMMFWYRQQPGQSLTLIATANQGSEATYESGFVIDKFPISRPNLTFSTLTVSNMSPEDSSIYLCSVEDRGNGYTFGSGTRLTVV.

The CDR3 nucleotides read TGTGCCTGGAGGGGGCGAGCGGGACCCTTTTACAATGAGCAGTTCTTC. Translated: CAWRGRAGPFYNEQFF. The chain is built from TRBV30 and TRBJ2-1, with TRBD2 matching 7 bases. V lost 3 bases to trimming and J lost 4 bases; unmatched junction nucleotides: 12. Per the germline V gene, CDR1 is GTSNPN and CDR2 is SVGIG (reference sequence). The CDR3 length is 16 residues.

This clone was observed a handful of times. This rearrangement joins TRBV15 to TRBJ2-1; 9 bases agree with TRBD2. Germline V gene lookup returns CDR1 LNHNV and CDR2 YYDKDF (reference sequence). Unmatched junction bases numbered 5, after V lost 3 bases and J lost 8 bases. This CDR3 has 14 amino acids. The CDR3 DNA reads TGTGCCACCAGCAGTGGGACTAGCCGGGATGAGCAGTTCTTC. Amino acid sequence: CATSSGTSRDEQFF.

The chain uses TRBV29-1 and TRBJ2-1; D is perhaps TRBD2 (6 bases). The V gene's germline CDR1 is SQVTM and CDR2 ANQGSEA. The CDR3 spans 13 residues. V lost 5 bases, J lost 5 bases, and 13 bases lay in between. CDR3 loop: CSVRPGGHNEQFF. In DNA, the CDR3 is TGCAGCGTTCGCCCCGGGGGACACAATGAGCAGTTCTTC.

CDR3 sequence: CASSLVVGQHTDTQYF. Written as DNA, the CDR3 is TGTGCCAGCAGCTTGGTAGTGGGACAGCACACAGATACGCAGTATTTT. This sequence joins TRBV5-6 and TRBJ2-3; 7 nucleotides line up with TRBD1. The ends lost 0 bases at V and 2 bases at J; junction bases unmatched: 6. The CDR3 has 16 amino acids. Germline lookup yields CDR1 SGHDT and CDR2 YYEEEE.

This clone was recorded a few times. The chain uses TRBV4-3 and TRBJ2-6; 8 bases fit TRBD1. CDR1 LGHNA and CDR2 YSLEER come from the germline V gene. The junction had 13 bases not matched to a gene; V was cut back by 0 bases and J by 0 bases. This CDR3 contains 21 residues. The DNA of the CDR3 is TGCGCCAGCAGCCAAGATAACCCCGGACAGGGCCTTTCCTCTGGGGCCAACGTCCTGACTTTC. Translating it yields CASSQDNPGQGLSSGANVLTF.

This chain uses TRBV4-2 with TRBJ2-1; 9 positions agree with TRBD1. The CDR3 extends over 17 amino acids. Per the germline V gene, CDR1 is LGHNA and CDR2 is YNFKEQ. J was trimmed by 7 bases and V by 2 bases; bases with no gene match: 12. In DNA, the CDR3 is TGTGCCAGCAGCCAACAACGGACAGGGGCCGGGGGGAATGAGCAGTTCTTC. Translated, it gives CASSQQRTGAGGNEQFF.

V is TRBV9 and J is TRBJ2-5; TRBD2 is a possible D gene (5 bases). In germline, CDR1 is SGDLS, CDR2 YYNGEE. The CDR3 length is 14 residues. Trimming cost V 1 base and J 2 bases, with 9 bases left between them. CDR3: CASSVFGGQETQYF. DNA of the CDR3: TGTGCCAGCAGCGTATTTGGCGGGCAAGAGACCCAGTACTTC.